The present entry profiles one T cell receptor (beta chain) with its context. They built TCR cDNA with 5'RACE template switching, a step that put in a universal primer site and UMIs. Via MiXCR, TCRdb re-called the 5' RACE reads, giving one row per CDR3 protein. The repertoire has 300,000 to 350,000 distinct CDR3 sequences, around a tenth of them found once; the top ten carry about 3.5%. The CDR3 extends over 14 amino acids. Trimming took 1 base from V and 0 from J; bases not matched to a gene: 3. Germline V lookup: CDR1 DFQATT, CDR2 SNEGSKA (reference sequence). The data were obtained in a study of T cells after yellow fever vaccination.

This receptor was taken from a man aged 18-30 years who received the YFV17D yellow fever vaccine. The rearrangement uses TRBV20-1 and TRBJ2-7, with TRBD2 identical over 7 bases. The sequencing used CD4+ T cells sorted from PBMCs, collected 45 days after the yellow fever booster vaccination. The CDR3 loop reads CSARGTSASYEQYF. The DNA for the CDR3 is TGCAGTGCTAGAGGAACTAGCGCCTCCTACGAGCAGTACTTC.